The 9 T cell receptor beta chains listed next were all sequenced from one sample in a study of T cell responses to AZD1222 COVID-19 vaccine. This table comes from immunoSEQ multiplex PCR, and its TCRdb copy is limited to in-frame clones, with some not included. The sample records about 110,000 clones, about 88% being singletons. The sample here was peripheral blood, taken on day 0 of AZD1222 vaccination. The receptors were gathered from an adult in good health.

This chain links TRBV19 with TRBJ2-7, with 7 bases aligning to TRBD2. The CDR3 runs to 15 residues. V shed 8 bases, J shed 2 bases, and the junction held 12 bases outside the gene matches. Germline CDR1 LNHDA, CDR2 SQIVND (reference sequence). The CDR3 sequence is CASRRESSGTYEQYF. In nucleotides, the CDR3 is TGTGCCAGTCGGCGGGAGTCGTCGGGAACCTACGAGCAGTACTTC.

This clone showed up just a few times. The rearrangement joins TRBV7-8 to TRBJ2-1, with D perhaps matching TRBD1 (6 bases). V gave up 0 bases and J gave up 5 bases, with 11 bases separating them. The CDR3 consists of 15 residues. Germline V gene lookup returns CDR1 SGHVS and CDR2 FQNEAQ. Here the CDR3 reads CASSLARTDHNEQFF. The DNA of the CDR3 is TGTGCCAGCAGCTTAGCGCGGACAGACCACAATGAGCAGTTCTTC. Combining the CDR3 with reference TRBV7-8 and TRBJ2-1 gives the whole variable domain GAGVSQSPRYKVAKRGQDVALRCDPISGHVSLFWYQQALGQGPEFLTYFQNEAQLDKSGLPSDRFFAERPEGSVSTLKIQRTQQEDSAVYLCASSLARTDHNEQFFGPGTRLTVL.

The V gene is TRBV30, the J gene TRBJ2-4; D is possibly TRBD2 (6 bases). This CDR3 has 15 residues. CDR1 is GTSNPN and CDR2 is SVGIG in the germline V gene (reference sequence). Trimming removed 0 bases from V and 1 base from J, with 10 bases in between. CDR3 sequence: CAWSVGGRAKNIQYF. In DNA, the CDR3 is TGTGCCTGGAGTGTTGGGGGGAGGGCCAAAAACATTCAGTACTTC.

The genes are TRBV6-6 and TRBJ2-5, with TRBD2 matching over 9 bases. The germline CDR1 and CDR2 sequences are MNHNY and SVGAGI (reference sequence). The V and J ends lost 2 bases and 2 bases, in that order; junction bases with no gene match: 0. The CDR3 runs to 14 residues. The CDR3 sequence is CASSYSGGQETQYF. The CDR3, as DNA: TGTGCCAGCAGTTACAGCGGGGGGCAAGAGACCCAGTACTTC.

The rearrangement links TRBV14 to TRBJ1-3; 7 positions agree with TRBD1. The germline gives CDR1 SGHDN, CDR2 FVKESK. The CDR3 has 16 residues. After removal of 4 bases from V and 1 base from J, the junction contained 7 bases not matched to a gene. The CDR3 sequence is CASSPTGSRSGNTIYF. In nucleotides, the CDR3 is TGTGCCAGCAGCCCGACAGGGAGTCGGTCTGGAAACACCATATATTTT.

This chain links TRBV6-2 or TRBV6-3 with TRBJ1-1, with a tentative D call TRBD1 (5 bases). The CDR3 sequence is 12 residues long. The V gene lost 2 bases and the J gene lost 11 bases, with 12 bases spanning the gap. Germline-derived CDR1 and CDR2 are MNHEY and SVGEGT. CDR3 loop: CASSYIGGMAFF. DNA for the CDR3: TGTGCCAGCAGTTACATCGGGGGTATGGCTTTCTTT.

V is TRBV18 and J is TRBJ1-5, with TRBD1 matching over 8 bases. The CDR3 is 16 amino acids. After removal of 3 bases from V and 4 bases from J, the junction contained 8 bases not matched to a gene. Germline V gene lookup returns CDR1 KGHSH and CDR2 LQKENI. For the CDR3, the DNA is TGTGCCAGCTCACCGTACGGGACAGGCGCAAATCAGCCCCAGCATTTT. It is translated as CASSPYGTGANQPQHF.

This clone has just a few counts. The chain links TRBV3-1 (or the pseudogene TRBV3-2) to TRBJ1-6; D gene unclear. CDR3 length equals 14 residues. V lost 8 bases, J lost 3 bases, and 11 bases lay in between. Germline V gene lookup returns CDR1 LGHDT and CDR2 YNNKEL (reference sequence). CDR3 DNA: TGTGCCAGCGGTATGGAGCTCTATAATTCACCCCTCCACTTT. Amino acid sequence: CASGMELYNSPLHF.

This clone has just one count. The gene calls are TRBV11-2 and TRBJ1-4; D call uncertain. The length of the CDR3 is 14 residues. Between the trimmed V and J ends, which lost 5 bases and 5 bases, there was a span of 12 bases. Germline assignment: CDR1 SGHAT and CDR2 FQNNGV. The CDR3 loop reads CASSVGPRNEKLFF. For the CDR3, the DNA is TGTGCCAGCAGCGTCGGCCCACGGAATGAAAAACTGTTTTTT. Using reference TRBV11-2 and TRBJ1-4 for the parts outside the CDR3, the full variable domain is EAGVAQSPRYKIIEKRQSVAFWCNPISGHATLYWYQQILGQGPKLLIQFQNNGVVDDSQLPKDRFSAERLKGVDSTLKIQPAKLEDSAVYLCASSVGPRNEKLFFGSGTQLSVL.